This is a list of T cell receptor beta chains from one sample in a study of T-cell reconstitution after alpha-beta-depleted transplantation in children. TCRdb reprocessed the PCR reads via MiXCR and lists one record per CDR3 protein. The sample contains around 700,000 distinct CDR3 sequences, roughly 13% of which appear only once. Sequencing was performed on PBMCs, taken before TCRalphabeta/CD19-depleted stem cell transplant. The receptors were gathered from a girl aged 2 to 10 with congenital amegakaryocytic thrombocytopenia, due to receive a stem cell transplant. The CDR3 runs from the conserved cysteine through the conserved F or W. D genes are given only for firm matches. Where a row states a size, it is once, few, many or the class of an expanded clone; other rows omit it.

D gene	J gene	V gene	clone size	CDR3 protein	CDR3 DNA
TRBD2	TRBJ2-3	TRBV14	-	CASSQGLAGRTQYF	TGTGCCAGCAGCCAAGGTCTAGCGGGACGTACGCAGTATTTT
TRBD1	TRBJ2-6	TRBV20-1	many	CSAPDPQGPNVLTF	TGCAGTGCTCCCGATCCACAGGGGCCCAACGTCCTGACTTTC
-	TRBJ2-7	TRBV20-1	-	CSAPPPAAPKYEQYF	TGCAGTGCCCCCCCACCGGCGGCACCCAAATACGAGCAGTACTTC
TRBD2	TRBJ2-7	TRBV20-1	many	CSATAGGPSIFVYEQYF	TGCAGTGCTACCGCGGGAGGGCCTTCCATTTTCGTCTACGAGCAGTACTTC
-	TRBJ2-3	TRBV12-3/TRBV12-4	many	CASSSDGGDTQYF	TGTGCCAGCAGTTCCGACGGGGGAGATACGCAGTATTTT
TRBD1	TRBJ2-2	TRBV7-8	many	CASSQGANTGELFF	TGTGCCAGCAGTCAGGGGGCGAACACCGGGGAGCTGTTTTTT
-	TRBJ1-1	TRBV28	many	CASSFYNTEAFF	TGTGCCAGCAGTTTCTACAACACTGAAGCTTTCTTT
-	TRBJ2-2	TRBV27	many	CASSFLAAINTGELFF	TGTGCCAGCAGTTTCTTAGCGGCCATAAACACCGGGGAGCTGTTTTTT
-	TRBJ1-4	TRBV7-9	few	CASSLLFREKLFF	TGTGCCAGCAGCCTACTGTTCCGCGAAAAACTGTTTTTT
-	TRBJ1-1	TRBV20-1	many	CSASIGTWAEAFF	TGCAGTGCTTCGATCGGGACTTGGGCTGAAGCTTTCTTT
-	TRBJ2-1	TRBV12-3/TRBV12-4	many	CASRDSPGASEQFF	TGTGCCAGCAGGGACTCCCCTGGGGCCAGTGAGCAGTTCTTC
TRBD2	TRBJ2-1	TRBV7-7	few	CASSPLSLLAGAYNEQFF	TGTGCCAGCAGCCCACTTTCCTTACTAGCGGGAGCGTACAATGAGCAGTTCTTC
TRBD1	TRBJ2-7	TRBV20-1	many	CSARGQGREYF	TGCAGTGCTAGGGGACAGGGGCGGGAGTACTTC
-	TRBJ2-2	TRBV7-7	many	CASSHGQTGELFF	TGTGCCAGCAGCCACGGACAGACCGGGGAGCTGTTTTTT
-	TRBJ1-1	TRBV6-5	-	CASSYSGGRTEAFF	TGTGCCAGCAGTTACTCAGGGGGGAGGACTGAAGCTTTCTTT
TRBD2	TRBJ2-3	TRBV20-1	many	CSARDQREGLRDTQYF	TGCAGTGCTAGAGACCAGCGGGAGGGCCTACGAGATACGCAGTATTTT
-	TRBJ1-3	TRBV6-1	many	CASSETPDSYSGNTIYF	TGTGCCAGCAGTGAAACCCCGGACAGCTACTCTGGAAACACCATATATTTT
-	TRBJ2-1	TRBV19	many	CASSIVVPVLDNEQFF	TGTGCCAGTAGTATAGTTGTCCCCGTATTGGACAATGAGCAGTTCTTC
-	TRBJ2-2	TRBV29-1	many	CSVKSGNTGELFF	TGCAGCGTTAAGAGCGGGAACACCGGGGAGCTGTTTTTT
TRBD2	TRBJ2-1	TRBV11-2	many	CASSFPPAGGDAYNEQFF	TGTGCCAGCAGCTTCCCTCCAGCGGGAGGGGACGCATACAATGAGCAGTTCTTC
-	TRBJ2-2	TRBV28	few	CASTLGAANTGELFF	TGTGCCAGCACTTTAGGCGCAGCGAACACCGGGGAGCTGTTTTTT
-	TRBJ2-7	TRBV2	-	CASRGWVDPYEQYF	TGTGCCAGCAGGGGTTGGGTCGACCCCTACGAGCAGTACTTC
-	TRBJ1-6	TRBV6-1	many	CASGRSSYNSPLHF	TGTGCCAGCGGCCGAAGCTCCTATAATTCACCCCTCCACTTT
-	TRBJ1-1	TRBV20-1	many	CSASSTKGPGDTEAFF	TGCAGTGCTTCTTCGACGAAGGGCCCCGGGGACACTGAAGCTTTCTTT
-	TRBJ2-5	TRBV5-1	few	CASRWRVDETQYF	TGCGCCAGCAGATGGCGGGTTGATGAGACCCAGTACTTC
-	TRBJ2-1	TRBV7-2	many	CASKIVSDSYNEQFF	TGTGCCAGCAAAATAGTCAGCGACTCCTACAATGAGCAGTTCTTC
TRBD1	TRBJ1-2	TRBV18	many	CASSPPIGRGRNYGYTF	TGTGCCAGCTCACCACCGATTGGCAGGGGGCGTAACTATGGCTACACCTTC
-	TRBJ2-5	TRBV6-2/TRBV6-3	once	CASSYSLFGSQTVGNQETQYF	TGTGCCAGCAGTTACTCGTTGTTCGGTAGCCAAACCGTGGGGAACCAAGAGACCCAGTACTTC